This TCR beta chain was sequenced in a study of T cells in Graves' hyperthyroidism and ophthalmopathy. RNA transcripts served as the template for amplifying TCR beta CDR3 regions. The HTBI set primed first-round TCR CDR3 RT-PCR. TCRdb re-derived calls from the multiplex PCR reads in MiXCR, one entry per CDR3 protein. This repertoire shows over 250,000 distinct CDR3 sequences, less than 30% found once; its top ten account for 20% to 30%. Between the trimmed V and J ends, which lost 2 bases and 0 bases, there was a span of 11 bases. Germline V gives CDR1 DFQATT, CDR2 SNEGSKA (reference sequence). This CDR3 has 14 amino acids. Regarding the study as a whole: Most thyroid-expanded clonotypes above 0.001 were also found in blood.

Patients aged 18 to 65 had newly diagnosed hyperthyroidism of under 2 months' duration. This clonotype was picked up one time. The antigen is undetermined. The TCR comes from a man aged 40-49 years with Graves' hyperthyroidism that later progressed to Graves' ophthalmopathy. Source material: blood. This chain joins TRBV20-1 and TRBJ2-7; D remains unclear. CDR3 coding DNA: TGCAGTGCTAGAAGACACGGCTACTCCTACGAGCAGTACTTC. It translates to CSARRHGYSYEQYF.